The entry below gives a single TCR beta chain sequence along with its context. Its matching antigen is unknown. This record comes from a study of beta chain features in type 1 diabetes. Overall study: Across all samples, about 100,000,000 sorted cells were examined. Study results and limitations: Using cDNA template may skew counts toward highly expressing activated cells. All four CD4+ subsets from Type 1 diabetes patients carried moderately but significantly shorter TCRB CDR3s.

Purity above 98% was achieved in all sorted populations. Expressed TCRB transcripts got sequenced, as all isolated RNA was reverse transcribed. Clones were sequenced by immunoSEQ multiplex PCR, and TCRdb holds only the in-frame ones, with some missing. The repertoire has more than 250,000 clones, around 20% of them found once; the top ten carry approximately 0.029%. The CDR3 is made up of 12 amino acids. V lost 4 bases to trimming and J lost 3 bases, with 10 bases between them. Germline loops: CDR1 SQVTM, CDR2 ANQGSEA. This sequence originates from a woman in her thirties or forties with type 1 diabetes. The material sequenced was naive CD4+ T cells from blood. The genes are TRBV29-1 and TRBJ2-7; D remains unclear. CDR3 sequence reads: CSVGLGGYEQYF. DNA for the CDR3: TGCAGCGTTGGACTGGGTGGCTACGAGCAGTACTTC.